This TCR beta chain was found in a study of beta chain features in type 1 diabetes. Across the whole study: There were 107,917,701 sorted cells examined across all samples. General study results and limits: Shorter TCRB CDR3s, moderately but significantly so, were found in Type 1 diabetes patients in all four CD4+ subsets.

Per germline, CDR1 SGHRS and CDR2 YFSETQ. J gave up 1 base and V 5 bases, and 6 bases lay outside the gene matches. The CDR3 loop spans 15 amino acids. What was sequenced were expressed TCRB transcripts, since all of the isolated RNA had been reverse transcribed. Roughly 3.6 million reads was the average for naive, central memory and regulatory T cell samples. Repertoires were generated with immunoSEQ multiplex PCR, while TCRdb's copy carries only in-frame clones and drops some. This table has 240,000 or so clones, about 14% appearing once. Post-sort purity exceeded 95% for all sorted populations. For this clone: The antigen is not known.

The origin of this receptor is a man in his thirties or forties with type 1 diabetes. The specimen sequenced was naive CD4+ T cells from blood. This chain joins TRBV5-1 and TRBJ2-3; 8 bases align to TRBD2. The CDR3 DNA sequence: TGCGCCAGCAGTGGAGCGGGAGCGCGCACAGATACGCAGTATTTT. Protein: CASSGAGARTDTQYF.